Listed below are T cell receptor beta chains from one sample, sequenced in a study of patients and donors after allogeneic stem cell transplantation. TCRdb processed the RT-PCR reads anew with MiXCR; each CDR3 protein has one entry. This repertoire shows about 960,000 distinct CDR3 sequences, more than 15% found once; its top ten account for roughly 6%. The specimen sequenced was blood, either unsorted or a sorted T cell fraction (not recorded which). The source of these receptors is a human donor who was either an allogeneic HSCT recipient or a stem cell or donor lymphocyte infusion donor (not recorded which). It is not recorded whose cells these are; they may come from a transplant donor. Both conserved end residues are part of each CDR3. A D gene is named only where the DNA matches it firmly. A row's size may be missing; if present it is once, few, many or a size class.

cdr3_length: 15
clone_size: -
j_call: TRBJ1-1
v_call: TRBV20-1
d_call: -
cdr3_aa: CSARDLGALNTEAFF
cdr3_nt: TGCAGTGCTAGAGATTTGGGGGCTCTTAACACTGAAGCTTTCTTT

cdr3_length: 13
clone_size: -
j_call: TRBJ1-6
v_call: TRBV7-3
d_call: -
cdr3_aa: CASSLGWNSPLHF
cdr3_nt: TGTGCCAGCAGCTTAGGTTGGAATTCACCCCTCCACTTT

cdr3_length: 14
clone_size: -
j_call: TRBJ2-7
v_call: TRBV5-1
d_call: TRBD2
cdr3_aa: CASSSRGGRNEQYF
cdr3_nt: TGCGCCAGCAGCTCCCGGGGGGGGAGGAACGAGCAGTACTTC

cdr3_length: 15
clone_size: few
j_call: TRBJ2-2
v_call: TRBV10-3
d_call: -
cdr3_aa: CAISELVPNTGELFF
cdr3_nt: TGTGCCATCAGTGAGCTAGTCCCGAACACCGGGGAGCTGTTTTTT

cdr3_length: 19
clone_size: many
j_call: TRBJ2-1
v_call: TRBV15
d_call: -
cdr3_aa: CATSRDPRAKRGSYNEQFF
cdr3_nt: TGTGCCACCAGCAGAGACCCCAGGGCCAAGCGAGGCTCCTACAATGAGCAGTTCTTC

cdr3_length: 15
clone_size: few
j_call: TRBJ2-1
v_call: TRBV7-2
d_call: TRBD2
cdr3_aa: CASSPELAGYNEQFF
cdr3_nt: TGTGCCAGCAGCCCGGAACTAGCGGGTTACAATGAGCAGTTCTTC

cdr3_length: 17
clone_size: -
j_call: TRBJ1-1
v_call: TRBV15
d_call: TRBD1
cdr3_aa: CATSRGPLGQMNTEAFF
cdr3_nt: TGTGCCACCAGCAGAGGCCCGTTGGGACAGATGAACACTGAAGCTTTCTTT

cdr3_length: 15
clone_size: -
j_call: TRBJ2-7
v_call: TRBV14
d_call: TRBD1
cdr3_aa: CASSQGGQGPYEQYF
cdr3_nt: TGTGCCAGCAGCCAAGGGGGACAGGGCCCCTACGAGCAGTACTTC

cdr3_length: 15
clone_size: few
j_call: TRBJ2-1
v_call: TRBV9
d_call: -
cdr3_aa: CASSVAGLSYNEQFF
cdr3_nt: TGTGCCAGCAGCGTAGCGGGTCTTTCCTACAATGAGCAGTTCTTC

cdr3_length: 15
clone_size: -
j_call: TRBJ2-2
v_call: TRBV3-1
d_call: -
cdr3_aa: CASSQDVGRPGELFF
cdr3_nt: TGTGCCAGCAGCCAAGATGTGGGGAGGCCCGGGGAGCTGTTTTTT

cdr3_length: 18
clone_size: few
j_call: TRBJ1-4
v_call: TRBV6-1
d_call: -
cdr3_aa: CASSHHPQMEAPNEKLFF
cdr3_nt: TGTGCCAGCAGTCACCACCCGCAGATGGAGGCCCCTAATGAAAAACTGTTTTTT

cdr3_length: 15
clone_size: -
j_call: TRBJ2-5
v_call: TRBV24-1
d_call: -
cdr3_aa: CATSDKTGLGETQYF
cdr3_nt: TGTGCCACCAGTGATAAAACAGGGTTAGGAGAGACCCAGTACTTC

cdr3_length: 20
clone_size: -
j_call: TRBJ1-4
v_call: TRBV4-1
d_call: -
cdr3_aa: CASSQVRWIDGATINEKLFF
cdr3_nt: TGCGCCAGCAGCCAAGTTAGATGGATTGACGGGGCCACTATAAATGAAAAACTGTTTTTT

cdr3_length: 17
clone_size: few
j_call: TRBJ2-2
v_call: TRBV7-2
d_call: -
cdr3_aa: CASSRNPPPARTGELFF
cdr3_nt: TGTGCCAGCAGCCGTAACCCTCCCCCGGCCAGAACCGGGGAGCTGTTTTTT

cdr3_length: 16
clone_size: -
j_call: TRBJ2-2
v_call: TRBV10-3
d_call: TRBD2
cdr3_aa: CATKGTSGGVPGELFF
cdr3_nt: TGTGCCACCAAGGGGACTAGCGGAGGAGTACCCGGGGAGCTGTTTTTT

cdr3_length: 9
clone_size: few
j_call: TRBJ2-1
v_call: TRBV29-1
d_call: -
cdr3_aa: CSVAGEQFF
cdr3_nt: TGCAGCGTTGCGGGGGAGCAGTTCTTC

cdr3_length: 15
clone_size: -
j_call: TRBJ1-5
v_call: TRBV7-9
d_call: -
cdr3_aa: CASSLQEGGNQPQHF
cdr3_nt: TGTGCCAGCAGCTTACAGGAGGGGGGGAATCAGCCCCAGCATTTT

cdr3_length: 15
clone_size: -
j_call: TRBJ2-1
v_call: TRBV13
d_call: -
cdr3_aa: CASSRALALYNEQFF
cdr3_nt: TGTGCCAGCAGCCGGGCCCTGGCGCTCTACAATGAGCAGTTCTTC

cdr3_length: 19
clone_size: -
j_call: TRBJ2-5
v_call: TRBV7-8
d_call: TRBD1
cdr3_aa: CASSLPTGQHTGEQETQYF
cdr3_nt: TGTGCCAGCAGCTTACCGACGGGACAGCACACCGGAGAACAAGAGACCCAGTACTTC

cdr3_length: 13
clone_size: -
j_call: TRBJ2-7
v_call: TRBV4-1
d_call: TRBD2
cdr3_aa: CAGGWDLGYEQYF
cdr3_nt: TGCGCGGGAGGGTGGGACTTAGGCTACGAGCAGTACTTC

cdr3_length: 17
clone_size: few
j_call: TRBJ2-3
v_call: TRBV7-2
d_call: TRBD2
cdr3_aa: CASSLAWLAGSTDTQYF
cdr3_nt: TGTGCCAGCAGCTTAGCGTGGCTAGCGGGGAGCACAGATACGCAGTATTTT

cdr3_length: 15
clone_size: few
j_call: TRBJ2-1
v_call: TRBV9
d_call: -
cdr3_aa: CASSVGPASYNEQFF
cdr3_nt: TGTGCCAGCAGCGTGGGTCCGGCTTCCTACAATGAGCAGTTCTTC